These 13 T cell receptor beta chains originate from one sample sequenced in a study of blood T cell repertoires in COVID-19. The table came from immunoSEQ multiplex PCR; TCRdb's copy has only in-frame clones and leaves some out. The sample has around 210,000 clones, approximately 87% seen once. Material: peripheral blood. Receptors originate from a woman between 65 and 79 years old with acute or convalescent COVID-19.

The chain links TRBV28 to TRBJ1-2; 7 bases agree with TRBD1. V lost 7 bases, J lost 7 bases, and 9 bases stayed unmatched. The V gene's germline CDR1 is MDHEN and CDR2 SYDVKM. The CDR3 extends over 13 amino acids. The CDR3 loop reads CASTEDRSRGYTF. The CDR3 nucleotides are TGTGCCAGCACCGAGGACAGGAGTCGTGGCTACACCTTC.

This clone was recorded once. The chain recombines TRBV3-1 (or the pseudogene TRBV3-2) with TRBJ2-2; the match to TRBD2 covers 10 bases. V was pared by 0 bases and J by 3 bases, with 1 base of the junction left unmatched. Per the germline V gene, CDR1 is LGHDT and CDR2 is YNNKEL (reference sequence). The CDR3 spans 16 residues. The CDR3 DNA reads TGTGCCAGCAGCCAAGATCTAGCGGGGGACACCGGGGAGCTGTTTTTT. Translated: CASSQDLAGDTGELFF.

The chain recombines TRBV19 with TRBJ2-7; 7 bases are shared with TRBD1. With V trimmed by 5 bases and J by 7 bases, 5 bases remained unmatched. Germline V gives CDR1 LNHDA, CDR2 SQIVND (reference sequence). This CDR3 spans 12 amino acids. The CDR3 DNA reads TGTGCCAGTAGTCCCGGACAGGAGGAGCAGTACTTC. This sequence encodes CASSPGQEEQYF.

The chain links TRBV19 to TRBJ1-1; TRBD1 might be the D (6 bases). The CDR3 is 12 amino acids. Trimming cost V 11 bases and J 6 bases, with 16 bases left between them. Germline V gives CDR1 LNHDA, CDR2 SQIVND (reference sequence). The CDR3 DNA follows: TGTGCCGCTTCTAGGGGGATGTCTGAAGCTTTCTTT. As protein: CAASRGMSEAFF.

This rearrangement joins TRBV6-5 to TRBJ2-3, with a tentative D call TRBD2 (7 bases). Trimming shortened V by 7 bases and J by 5 bases, and 16 bases separated the two germline ends. Germline-derived CDR1 and CDR2 are MNHEY and SVGAGI. The CDR3 is 14 amino acids. CDR3 sequence: CASKRDNLQDTQYF. CDR3 DNA sequence: TGTGCCAGCAAGCGGGACAACCTCCAAGATACGCAGTATTTT.

V usage is TRBV28 and J usage is TRBJ2-5; D ambiguous. The CDR3 spans 12 residues. Per germline, CDR1 MDHEN and CDR2 SYDVKM. V shed 4 bases and J shed 3 bases, with 6 bases lying between them. CDR3 sequence (DNA): TGTGCCAGCAGTTCCCGCGAAGAGACCCAGTACTTC. Its translation: CASSSREETQYF.

The chain uses TRBV4-2 and TRBJ2-2, with 8 positions matching TRBD1. Germline V gene sequence: CDR1 LGHNA, CDR2 YNFKEQ. This CDR3 has 18 amino acids. Losses at the gene ends were 0 bases for V and 4 bases for J; bases not matched to a gene: 10. The CDR3 is CASSQDRPTGEVTGELFF. The CDR3 DNA reads TGTGCCAGCAGCCAAGATCGTCCGACAGGGGAGGTCACCGGGGAGCTGTTTTTT.

The chain carries TRBV18 and TRBJ2-7; D remains unclear. Trimming took off 3 bases at V and 3 bases at J, with 15 bases between the two ends. This CDR3 region has 15 residues. Germline CDR1 and CDR2: KGHSH and LQKENI. CDR3: CASSPPYPVYYEQYF. In DNA, the CDR3 is TGTGCCAGCTCACCCCCCTACCCGGTCTACTACGAGCAGTACTTC.

J is TRBJ1-6 and V is TRBV5-1; D may be TRBD1 (6 bases). Trimming shortened V by 1 base and J by 0 bases, and 17 bases separated the two germline ends. This CDR3 is 19 amino acids long. Germline V gene data show CDR1 as SGHRS and CDR2 as YFSETQ. The DNA for the CDR3 is TGCGCCAGCAGCTTGCCGCACAGGGAGGGCAGCTCCTATAATTCACCCCTCCACTTT. This gives the protein CASSLPHREGSSYNSPLHF.

The rearrangement joins TRBV7-2 to TRBJ2-7; maybe TRBD2 (7 bases). The germline V gene encodes CDR1 SGHTA and CDR2 FQGNSA. The CDR3 has 16 amino acids. Trimming pared 4 bases from V and 2 bases from J, leaving 18 bases between. This chain's CDR3 is CASSSPLGGGTYEQYF. The CDR3 coding sequence is TGTGCCAGCAGCTCTCCGCTGGGGGGGGGCACCTACGAGCAGTACTTC.

This clone was seen just once. The chain has TRBV28 and TRBJ1-1, with unresolved D. The V gene lost 6 bases and the J gene lost 1 base, with 9 bases spanning the gap. The CDR3 contains 13 residues. Germline V gives CDR1 MDHEN, CDR2 SYDVKM. Here the CDR3 reads CASRLDPNTEAFF. For the CDR3, the DNA is TGTGCCAGCAGACTAGACCCGAACACTGAAGCTTTCTTT.

V gene TRBV7-9 combines with J gene TRBJ1-3; TRBD1 matches 9 bases. The CDR3 covers 13 residues. V was clipped by 11 bases and J by 7 bases; unmatched bases: 9. Per the germline V gene, CDR1 is SEHNR and CDR2 is FQNEAQ (reference sequence). CDR3 sequence (DNA): TGTGCCGGCACAGGGGGCTATAGGAACACCATATATTTT. Its translation is CAGTGGYRNTIYF.

This clone appeared a few times. This chain's CDR3 is CATSIGQLATNEKLFF. The CDR3 DNA follows: TGTGCCACCAGCATTGGACAGCTAGCAACTAATGAAAAACTGTTTTTT. The chain combines TRBV15 with TRBJ1-4; TRBD1 might be the D (6 bases). Trimming left V 4 bases short and J 0 bases short, with 12 bases between. The germline V gene has CDR1 LNHNV and CDR2 YYDKDF (reference sequence). The CDR3 covers 16 residues.